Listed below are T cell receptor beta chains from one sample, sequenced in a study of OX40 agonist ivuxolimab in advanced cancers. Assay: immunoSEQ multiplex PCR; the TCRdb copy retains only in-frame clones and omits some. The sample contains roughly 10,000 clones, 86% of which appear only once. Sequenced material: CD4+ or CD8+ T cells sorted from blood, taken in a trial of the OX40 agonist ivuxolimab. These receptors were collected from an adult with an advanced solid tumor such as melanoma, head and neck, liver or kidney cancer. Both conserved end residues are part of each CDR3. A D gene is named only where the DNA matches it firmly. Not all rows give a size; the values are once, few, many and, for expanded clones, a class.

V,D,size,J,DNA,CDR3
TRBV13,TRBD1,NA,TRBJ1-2,TGTGCCAGCAGCTCAGGGGGGGGCCGGGGCTACACCTTC,CASSSGGGRGYTF
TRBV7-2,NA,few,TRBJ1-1,TGTGCCAGCAGCTTATCGTTCACTGAAGCTTTCTTT,CASSLSFTEAFF
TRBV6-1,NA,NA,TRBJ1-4,TGTGCCAGCAGTGAATATGGGGGCGGTGAAAAACTGTTTTTT,CASSEYGGGEKLFF
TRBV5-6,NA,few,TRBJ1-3,TGTGCCAGCAGCTTACAGGGCATCTCTGGAAACACCATATATTTT,CASSLQGISGNTIYF
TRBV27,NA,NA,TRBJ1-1,TGTGCCAGCAGTTTATTCTCAGGGGTTCGGACTGAAGCTTTCTTT,CASSLFSGVRTEAFF
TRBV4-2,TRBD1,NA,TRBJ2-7,TGTGCCAGCAGCCAAGACAGGGGGACCTACGAGCAGTACTTC,CASSQDRGTYEQYF
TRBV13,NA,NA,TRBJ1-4,TGTGCCAGCAGCTTCTCAGGGGATTATGAAAAACTGTTTTTT,CASSFSGDYEKLFF
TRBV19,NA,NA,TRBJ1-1,TGTGCCAGTAGTATTGGGTTTTTAGGGACTGAAGCTTTCTTT,CASSIGFLGTEAFF
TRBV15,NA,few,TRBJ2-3,TGTGCCACCAGCAGCCCCGATACTCTAGCGAGGGACACAGATACGCAGTATTTT,CATSSPDTLARDTDTQYF
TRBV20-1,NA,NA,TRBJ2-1,TGCAGTGCTAGAGATCCGGGTGAGCAGTTCTTC,CSARDPGEQFF
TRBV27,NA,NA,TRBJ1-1,TGTGCCAGCAGTGCCGGACCTAACACTGAAGCTTTCTTT,CASSAGPNTEAFF
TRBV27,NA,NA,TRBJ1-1,TGTGCCAGCAGTTTATTTGGTCCAGCCATGAACACTGAAGCTTTCTTT,CASSLFGPAMNTEAFF
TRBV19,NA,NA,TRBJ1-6,TGTGCCACAGGGGCAGGTGGTTCACCCCTCCACTTT,CATGAGGSPLHF
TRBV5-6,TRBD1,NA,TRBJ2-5,TGTGCCAGCAGTTTCTTCTCCCGACAGGGGGCGGAGGAAGAGACCCAGTACTTC,CASSFFSRQGAEEETQYF
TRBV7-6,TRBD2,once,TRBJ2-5,TGTGCCAGCAGCTTAAGCCTTTTAGCGGGGGAAGAGACCCAGTACTTC,CASSLSLLAGEETQYF
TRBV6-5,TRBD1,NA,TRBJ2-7,TGTGCCAGCGGGGACAGTTCCTACGAGCAGTACTTC,CASGDSSYEQYF
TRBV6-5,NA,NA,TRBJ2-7,TGTGCCAGCAGTTACACGGGGTCCTACGAGCAGTACTTC,CASSYTGSYEQYF
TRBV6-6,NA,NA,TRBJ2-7,TGTGCCAGCAGTTTAGACGGGACCTACGAGCAGTACTTC,CASSLDGTYEQYF
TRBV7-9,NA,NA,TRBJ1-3,TGTGCCAGCACCCCCTTATTCGACTCTGGAAACACCATATATTTT,CASTPLFDSGNTIYF
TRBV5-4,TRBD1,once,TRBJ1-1,TGTGCCAGCAGCCACGGGACAGGGGGCTCATCTGAAGCTTTCTTT,CASSHGTGGSSEAFF
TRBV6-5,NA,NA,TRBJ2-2,TGTGCCAGCAGTTTAGACGGGGGGCCCACCGGGGAGCTGTTTTTT,CASSLDGGPTGELFF
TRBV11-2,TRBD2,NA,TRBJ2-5,TGTGCCAGCAGATTTAGGGCCGGGAGGGTAGGGGAGACCCAGTACTTC,CASRFRAGRVGETQYF
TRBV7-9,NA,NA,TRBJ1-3,TGTGCCAGCAGCTTTACCGTTGGTCGCCACACCATATATTTT,CASSFTVGRHTIYF
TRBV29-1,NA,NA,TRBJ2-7,TGCAGCGCCCGGACAGTGACCTCCTACGAGCAGTACTTC,CSARTVTSYEQYF
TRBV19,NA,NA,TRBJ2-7,TGTGCCAGTAGTTGGCGGGTTAAAGCCTACGAGCAGTACTTC,CASSWRVKAYEQYF
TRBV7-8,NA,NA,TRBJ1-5,TGTGCCAGCACGCAAGGGTTCCGCGGAGATAGCAATCAGCCCCAGCATTTT,CASTQGFRGDSNQPQHF
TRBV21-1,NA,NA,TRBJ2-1,TGTGCCAGCAGCAAAGCCCTCCCCGGGACAGGGGCCGGACCCGGACTAGCGGGGAGCAATGAGCAGTTCTTC,CASSKALPGTGAGPGLAGSNEQFF
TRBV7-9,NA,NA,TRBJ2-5,TGTGCCAGCAGCACCGCCCTTGAGGAGACCCAGTACTTC,CASSTALEETQYF